This record covers a single T cell receptor (beta chain). The data are from a study of CXCR3-negative and CXCR3-positive naive CD8 T cells. Per germline, CDR1 MGHRA and CDR2 YSYEKL. The CDR3 runs 13 residues. The TRB libraries of cDNA were built by UMI-labeled 5' RACE. TCRdb reprocessed the 5' RACE reads; each CDR3 protein has one entry and no DNA is given. In total, the table holds roughly 100,000 distinct CDR3 sequences. The sample was naive CXCR3- CD8+ T cells from blood. The subset was: CD45RO-CCR7+CD27+CD95- naive CD8+ T cells lacking CXCR3 (TNR3-). The TCR comes from a human donor in good health. Some clones in this sample may be carry-over from other donors' samples. This chain uses TRBV4-1 with TRBJ1-1; TCRdb returns TRBD1, unconfirmable since there is no DNA. The CDR3 loop reads CASSLQVDTEAFF.